This T cell receptor (beta chain) came from a study of post-analysis software for immune sequencing data. Study context: Recorded disease courses covered relapsing-remitting, secondary progressive and progressive-relapsing multiple sclerosis. Some patients had no subtype annotation. Notes on the study in general: Same-batch preparations were strongly co-clustered by F measure. Elevated frequency relative to controls characterized 4 or 5 TRBV segments in patients, TRBV5-6, TRBV5-1 and TRBV20-1 among them. Normalized Chao1 diversity in multiple sclerosis patients fell significantly below that of controls.

Libraries were made from TCR beta cDNA, and they carried unique molecular identifiers. A population of roughly 1 to 11 million T cells gave rise to roughly 0.5 million cDNA molecules. TCRdb fed the PCR reads into MiXCR, producing one record per CDR3 protein. The sample carries 750,000 to 950,000 distinct CDR3 sequences, roughly 50% recorded once. This clonotype was found a few times. Its antigen is not known. Looked up from germline, CDR1 is SGHTA and CDR2 is FQGNSA. V was clipped by 5 bases and J by 2 bases, with 10 bases between them. The CDR3 length is 15 residues. The V call is TRBV7-2, the J call TRBJ1-6; a weak D match, TRBD1 (6 bases). The sample consisted of blood. The sequence was collected from a girl aged 10-17 years with multiple sclerosis. CDR3 DNA sequence: TGTGCCAGCAGCCCGGACAGTGCCTATAATTCACCCCTCCACTTT. Residues: CASSPDSAYNSPLHF.